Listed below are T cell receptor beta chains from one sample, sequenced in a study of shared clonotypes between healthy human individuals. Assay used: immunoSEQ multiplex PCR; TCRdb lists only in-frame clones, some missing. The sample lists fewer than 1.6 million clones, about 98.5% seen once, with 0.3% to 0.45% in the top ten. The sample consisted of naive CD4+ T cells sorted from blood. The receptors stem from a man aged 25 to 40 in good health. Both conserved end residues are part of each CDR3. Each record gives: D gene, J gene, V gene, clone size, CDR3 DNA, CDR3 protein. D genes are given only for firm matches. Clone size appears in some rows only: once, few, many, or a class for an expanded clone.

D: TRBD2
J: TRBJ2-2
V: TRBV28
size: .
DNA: TGTGCCAGCACCTCCGTAGGGGAGGGGACCGGGGAGCTGTTTTTT
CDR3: CASTSVGEGTGELFF

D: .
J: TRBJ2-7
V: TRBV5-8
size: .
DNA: TGTGCCAGCAGCTTTACTATAGGCAGCTACGAGCAGTACTTC
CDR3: CASSFTIGSYEQYF

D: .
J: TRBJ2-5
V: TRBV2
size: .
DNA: TGTGCCAGTTCAGCCGAAGGTGGCGGGACTCAAGAGACCCAGTACTTC
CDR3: CASSAEGGGTQETQYF

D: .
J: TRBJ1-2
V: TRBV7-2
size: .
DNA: TGTGCCAGCTTGCGAAGACAGGCGAGGTATGGCTACACCTTC
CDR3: CASLRRQARYGYTF

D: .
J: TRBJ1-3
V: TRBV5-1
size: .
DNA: TGCGCCAGCTCCCGATTTGGTGGAAACACCATATATTTT
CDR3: CASSRFGGNTIYF

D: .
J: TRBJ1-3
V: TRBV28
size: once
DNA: TGTGCCAGCCGATGGAGTGGAAACACCATATATTTT
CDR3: CASRWSGNTIYF

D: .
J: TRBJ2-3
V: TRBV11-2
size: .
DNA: TGTGCCAGCAGCTTAGAAAGGGTTGATACGCAGTATTTT
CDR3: CASSLERVDTQYF

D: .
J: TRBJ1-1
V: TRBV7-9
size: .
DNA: TGTGCCAGCAGCCCGGGTGGTACTGAAGCTTTCTTT
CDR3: CASSPGGTEAFF

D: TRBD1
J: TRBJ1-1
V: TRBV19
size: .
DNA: TGTGCCAGTAACCGCGGGACAGTATTCGGGGGACCTACGGACACTGAAGCTTTCTTT
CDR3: CASNRGTVFGGPTDTEAFF

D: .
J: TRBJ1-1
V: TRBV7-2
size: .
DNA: TGTGCCAGCAGCTTAAGTATAGCTTTCTTT
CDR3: CASSLSIAFF

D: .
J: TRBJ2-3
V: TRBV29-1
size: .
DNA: TGCAGCGTCATTGGACAGCCGGAACCCACAGATACGCAGTATTTT
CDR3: CSVIGQPEPTDTQYF

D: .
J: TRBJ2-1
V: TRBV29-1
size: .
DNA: TGCAGCGTTGACTCTAGGTCGGGCGGTGAGCAGTTCTTC
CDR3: CSVDSRSGGEQFF

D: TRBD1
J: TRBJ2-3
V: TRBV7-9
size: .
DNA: TGTGCCAGCAGCTCTACAGGGGCAGATACGCAGTATTTT
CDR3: CASSSTGADTQYF

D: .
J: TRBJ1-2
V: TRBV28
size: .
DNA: TGTGCCAGCAGTTTAAATACGAGGGGGGAGTACTATGGCTACACCTTC
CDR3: CASSLNTRGEYYGYTF

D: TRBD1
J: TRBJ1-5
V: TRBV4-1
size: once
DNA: TGCGCCAGCAGCTTTCGACAGGGGGATCAGCCCCAGCATTTT
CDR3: CASSFRQGDQPQHF

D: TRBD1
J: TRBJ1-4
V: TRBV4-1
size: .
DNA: TGCGCCAGCAGCCAAGAAGCCGAGACAGGGGGCTTCGGAAAACTGTTTTTT
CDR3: CASSQEAETGGFGKLFF

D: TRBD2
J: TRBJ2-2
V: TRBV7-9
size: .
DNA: TGTGCCAGCAGCTTCAAGCGGGAGAGTAACGGGGAGCTGTTTTTT
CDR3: CASSFKRESNGELFF

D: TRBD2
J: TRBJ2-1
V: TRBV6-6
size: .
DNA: TGTGCCAGCAGTTATGACGGGACTAGCGGGAGCAATGAGCAGTTCTTC
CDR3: CASSYDGTSGSNEQFF

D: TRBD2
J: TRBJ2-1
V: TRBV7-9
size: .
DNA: TGTGCCAGCAGCCTTTTGAGACGGGAGGCTTACAATGAGCAGTTCTTC
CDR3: CASSLLRREAYNEQFF

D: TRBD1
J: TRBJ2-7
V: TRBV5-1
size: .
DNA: TGCGCCAGCAGCGTCGAGGGGACAGGGGCCCAGCAGTACTTC
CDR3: CASSVEGTGAQQYF

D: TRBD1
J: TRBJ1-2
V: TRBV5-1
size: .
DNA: TGCGCCAGCAGCCGTGGGACAGAGAACTATGGCTACACCTTC
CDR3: CASSRGTENYGYTF

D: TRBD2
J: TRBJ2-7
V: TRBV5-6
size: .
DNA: TGTGCCAGCAGCTTGCCTAGCGGGATGTTCTACGAGCAGTACTTC
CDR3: CASSLPSGMFYEQYF

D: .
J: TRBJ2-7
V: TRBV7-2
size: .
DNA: TGTGCCAGCAGCTTTTCGGCAGGCCCCCACGAGCAGTACTTC
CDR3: CASSFSAGPHEQYF

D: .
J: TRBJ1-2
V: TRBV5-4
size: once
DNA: TGTGCCAGCAGCTTGGAGGGCCACTATGGCTACACCTTC
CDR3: CASSLEGHYGYTF

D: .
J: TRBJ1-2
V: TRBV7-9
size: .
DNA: TGTGCCAGCAGCTTAGCGGGGGGTTCCGCCAGGGACTTC
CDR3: CASSLAGGSARDF

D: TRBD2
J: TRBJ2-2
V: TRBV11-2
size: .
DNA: TGTGCCAGCAGGCAACTTAGCGGGAGATCAGAAACCGGGGAGCTGTTTTTT
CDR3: CASRQLSGRSETGELFF

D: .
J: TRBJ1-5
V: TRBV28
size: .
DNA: TGTGCCAGCAGTTTGTCGTTTCTTGGGTCGCCCCAGCATTTT
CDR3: CASSLSFLGSPQHF

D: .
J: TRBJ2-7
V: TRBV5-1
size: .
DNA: TGCGCCAGCAGCCCTTGGACGGGGCCTTCCTACGAGCAGTACTTC
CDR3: CASSPWTGPSYEQYF

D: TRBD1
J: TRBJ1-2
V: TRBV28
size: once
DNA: TGTGCCAGCAGTTTATTGGACAGGGGGGACTATGGCTACACCTTC
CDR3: CASSLLDRGDYGYTF

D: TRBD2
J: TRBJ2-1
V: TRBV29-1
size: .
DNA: TGCAGCGTTGAAAAATCCCTAGCGGGAGGAAGCAATGAGCAGTTCTTC
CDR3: CSVEKSLAGGSNEQFF

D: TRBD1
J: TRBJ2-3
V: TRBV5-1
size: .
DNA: TGCGCCAGCAGCTTGGGGGACAGGGCGGACACAGATACGCAGTATTTT
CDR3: CASSLGDRADTDTQYF

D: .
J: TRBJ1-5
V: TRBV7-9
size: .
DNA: TGTGCCAGCAGCTTAGCCACAGGGAATCAGCCCCAGCATTTT
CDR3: CASSLATGNQPQHF

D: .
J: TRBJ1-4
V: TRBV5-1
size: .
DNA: TGCGCCAGCAGGGAGGGGAACCGAAATGAAAAACTGTTTTTT
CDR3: CASREGNRNEKLFF

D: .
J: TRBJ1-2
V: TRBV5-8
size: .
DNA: TGTGCCAGCAGCCCCCTGGGCGGGGTCGCCGGCTACACCTTC
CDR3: CASSPLGGVAGYTF

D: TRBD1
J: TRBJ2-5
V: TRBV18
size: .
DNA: TGTGCCAGCTCACCACCCGGGACAGTTACCCAAGAGACCCAGTACTTC
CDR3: CASSPPGTVTQETQYF

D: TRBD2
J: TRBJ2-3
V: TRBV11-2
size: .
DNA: TGTGCCAGCAGCTTCCCGACTAGCGGGAGAGGGTCTGTCGCAGATACGCAGTATTTT
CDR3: CASSFPTSGRGSVADTQYF

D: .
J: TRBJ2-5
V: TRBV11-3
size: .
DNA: TGTGCCAGCAGCTTTACATCCCAAGGGACCCAGTACTTC
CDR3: CASSFTSQGTQYF

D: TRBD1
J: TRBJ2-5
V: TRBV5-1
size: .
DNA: TGCGCCAGCAGCTTGGGGACAGGATTCCTGGGGGAGACCCAGTACTTC
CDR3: CASSLGTGFLGETQYF

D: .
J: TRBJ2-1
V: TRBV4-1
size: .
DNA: TGCGCCAGCAGCCACCAAGCTAGCAATGAGCAGTTCTTC
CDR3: CASSHQASNEQFF

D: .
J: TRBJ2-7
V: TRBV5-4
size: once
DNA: TGTGCCAGCAGCTTTGCAGGGGCCTACGAGCAGTACTTC
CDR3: CASSFAGAYEQYF

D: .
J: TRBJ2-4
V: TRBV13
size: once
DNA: TGTGCCAGCAGCTTCAGACCAGAGATCATTCAGTACTTC
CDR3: CASSFRPEIIQYF

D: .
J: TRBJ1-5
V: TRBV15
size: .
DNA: TGTGCCACCAGCAGATCCCAGGGAGGCAATCAGCCCCAGCATTTT
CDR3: CATSRSQGGNQPQHF

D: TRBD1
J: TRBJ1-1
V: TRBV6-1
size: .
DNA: TGTGCCAGCAGTGCCGGCACAGGGGAAGGCGCTGAAGCTTTCTTT
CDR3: CASSAGTGEGAEAFF

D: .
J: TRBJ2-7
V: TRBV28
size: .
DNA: TGTGCCAGCAGTTTGAGGGCAACCTACGAGCAGTACTTC
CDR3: CASSLRATYEQYF

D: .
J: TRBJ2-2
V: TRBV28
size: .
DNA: TGTGCCAGCGTCCTAGGGGGAAGCCCGAACACCGGGGAGCTGTTTTTT
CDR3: CASVLGGSPNTGELFF

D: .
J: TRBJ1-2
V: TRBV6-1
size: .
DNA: TGTGCCAGCAGTGAAGCCTATCGCGGGGCAGACTATGGCTACACCTTC
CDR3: CASSEAYRGADYGYTF

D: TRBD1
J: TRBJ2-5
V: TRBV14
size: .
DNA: TGTGCCAGCAGCCGGACCCAGGGGGCCCGGGAGACCCAGTACTTC
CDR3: CASSRTQGARETQYF

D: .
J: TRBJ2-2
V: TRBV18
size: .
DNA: TGTGCCAGCTCATCCGACAGAAACACCGGGGAGCTGTTTTTT
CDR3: CASSSDRNTGELFF

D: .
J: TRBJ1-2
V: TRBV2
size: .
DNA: TGTGCCAGCAGTTTCCGCAGTCGTTTTATGGGCTACACCTTC
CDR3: CASSFRSRFMGYTF

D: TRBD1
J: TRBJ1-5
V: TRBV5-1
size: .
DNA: TGCGCCAGCAGCTCGGGACAGGGTGCGGGACAGCCCCAGCATTTT
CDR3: CASSSGQGAGQPQHF

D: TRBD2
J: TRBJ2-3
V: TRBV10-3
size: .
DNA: TGTGCCTTACGGCCCGGGACTAGCGGAACAGATACGCAGTATTTT
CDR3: CALRPGTSGTDTQYF

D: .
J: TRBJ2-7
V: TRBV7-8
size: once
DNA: TGTGCCAGCAGCTTAGGCTCCCTGGACTACGAGCAGTACTTC
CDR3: CASSLGSLDYEQYF

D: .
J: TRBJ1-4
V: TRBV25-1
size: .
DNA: TGTGCCAGCAGTGATTTGAGTGCAACTAATGAAAAACTGTTTTTT
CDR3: CASSDLSATNEKLFF

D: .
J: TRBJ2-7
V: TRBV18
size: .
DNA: TGTGCCAGCTCACCGCCAGGGAAGGGCGAGCAGTACTTC
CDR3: CASSPPGKGEQYF

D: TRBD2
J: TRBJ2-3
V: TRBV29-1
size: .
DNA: TGCAGCGCAGCGGGAACTTCTAGCACAGATACGCAGTATTTT
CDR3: CSAAGTSSTDTQYF

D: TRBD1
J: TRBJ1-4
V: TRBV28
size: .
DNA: TGTGCCAGTGAGGCAGGGGGCTCTAATGAAAAACTGTTTTTT
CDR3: CASEAGGSNEKLFF

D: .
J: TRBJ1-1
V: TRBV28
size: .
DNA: TGTGCCAGCAGTTTGGGGGGGAGGACTGAAGCTTTCTTT
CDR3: CASSLGGRTEAFF

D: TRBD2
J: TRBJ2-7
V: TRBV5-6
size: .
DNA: TGTGCCAGCAGCTCGTTGGGACTAGCGAATACCTACGAGCAGTACTTC
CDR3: CASSSLGLANTYEQYF

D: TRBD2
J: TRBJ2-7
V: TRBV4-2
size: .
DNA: TGTGCCAGCAGCCAAGATAGCGGGACCGTTGGCTACGAGCAGTACTTC
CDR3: CASSQDSGTVGYEQYF

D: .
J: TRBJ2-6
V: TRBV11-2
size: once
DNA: TGTGCCAGCAGGGCCATTGGCTCTGGGGCCAACGTCCTGACTTTC
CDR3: CASRAIGSGANVLTF